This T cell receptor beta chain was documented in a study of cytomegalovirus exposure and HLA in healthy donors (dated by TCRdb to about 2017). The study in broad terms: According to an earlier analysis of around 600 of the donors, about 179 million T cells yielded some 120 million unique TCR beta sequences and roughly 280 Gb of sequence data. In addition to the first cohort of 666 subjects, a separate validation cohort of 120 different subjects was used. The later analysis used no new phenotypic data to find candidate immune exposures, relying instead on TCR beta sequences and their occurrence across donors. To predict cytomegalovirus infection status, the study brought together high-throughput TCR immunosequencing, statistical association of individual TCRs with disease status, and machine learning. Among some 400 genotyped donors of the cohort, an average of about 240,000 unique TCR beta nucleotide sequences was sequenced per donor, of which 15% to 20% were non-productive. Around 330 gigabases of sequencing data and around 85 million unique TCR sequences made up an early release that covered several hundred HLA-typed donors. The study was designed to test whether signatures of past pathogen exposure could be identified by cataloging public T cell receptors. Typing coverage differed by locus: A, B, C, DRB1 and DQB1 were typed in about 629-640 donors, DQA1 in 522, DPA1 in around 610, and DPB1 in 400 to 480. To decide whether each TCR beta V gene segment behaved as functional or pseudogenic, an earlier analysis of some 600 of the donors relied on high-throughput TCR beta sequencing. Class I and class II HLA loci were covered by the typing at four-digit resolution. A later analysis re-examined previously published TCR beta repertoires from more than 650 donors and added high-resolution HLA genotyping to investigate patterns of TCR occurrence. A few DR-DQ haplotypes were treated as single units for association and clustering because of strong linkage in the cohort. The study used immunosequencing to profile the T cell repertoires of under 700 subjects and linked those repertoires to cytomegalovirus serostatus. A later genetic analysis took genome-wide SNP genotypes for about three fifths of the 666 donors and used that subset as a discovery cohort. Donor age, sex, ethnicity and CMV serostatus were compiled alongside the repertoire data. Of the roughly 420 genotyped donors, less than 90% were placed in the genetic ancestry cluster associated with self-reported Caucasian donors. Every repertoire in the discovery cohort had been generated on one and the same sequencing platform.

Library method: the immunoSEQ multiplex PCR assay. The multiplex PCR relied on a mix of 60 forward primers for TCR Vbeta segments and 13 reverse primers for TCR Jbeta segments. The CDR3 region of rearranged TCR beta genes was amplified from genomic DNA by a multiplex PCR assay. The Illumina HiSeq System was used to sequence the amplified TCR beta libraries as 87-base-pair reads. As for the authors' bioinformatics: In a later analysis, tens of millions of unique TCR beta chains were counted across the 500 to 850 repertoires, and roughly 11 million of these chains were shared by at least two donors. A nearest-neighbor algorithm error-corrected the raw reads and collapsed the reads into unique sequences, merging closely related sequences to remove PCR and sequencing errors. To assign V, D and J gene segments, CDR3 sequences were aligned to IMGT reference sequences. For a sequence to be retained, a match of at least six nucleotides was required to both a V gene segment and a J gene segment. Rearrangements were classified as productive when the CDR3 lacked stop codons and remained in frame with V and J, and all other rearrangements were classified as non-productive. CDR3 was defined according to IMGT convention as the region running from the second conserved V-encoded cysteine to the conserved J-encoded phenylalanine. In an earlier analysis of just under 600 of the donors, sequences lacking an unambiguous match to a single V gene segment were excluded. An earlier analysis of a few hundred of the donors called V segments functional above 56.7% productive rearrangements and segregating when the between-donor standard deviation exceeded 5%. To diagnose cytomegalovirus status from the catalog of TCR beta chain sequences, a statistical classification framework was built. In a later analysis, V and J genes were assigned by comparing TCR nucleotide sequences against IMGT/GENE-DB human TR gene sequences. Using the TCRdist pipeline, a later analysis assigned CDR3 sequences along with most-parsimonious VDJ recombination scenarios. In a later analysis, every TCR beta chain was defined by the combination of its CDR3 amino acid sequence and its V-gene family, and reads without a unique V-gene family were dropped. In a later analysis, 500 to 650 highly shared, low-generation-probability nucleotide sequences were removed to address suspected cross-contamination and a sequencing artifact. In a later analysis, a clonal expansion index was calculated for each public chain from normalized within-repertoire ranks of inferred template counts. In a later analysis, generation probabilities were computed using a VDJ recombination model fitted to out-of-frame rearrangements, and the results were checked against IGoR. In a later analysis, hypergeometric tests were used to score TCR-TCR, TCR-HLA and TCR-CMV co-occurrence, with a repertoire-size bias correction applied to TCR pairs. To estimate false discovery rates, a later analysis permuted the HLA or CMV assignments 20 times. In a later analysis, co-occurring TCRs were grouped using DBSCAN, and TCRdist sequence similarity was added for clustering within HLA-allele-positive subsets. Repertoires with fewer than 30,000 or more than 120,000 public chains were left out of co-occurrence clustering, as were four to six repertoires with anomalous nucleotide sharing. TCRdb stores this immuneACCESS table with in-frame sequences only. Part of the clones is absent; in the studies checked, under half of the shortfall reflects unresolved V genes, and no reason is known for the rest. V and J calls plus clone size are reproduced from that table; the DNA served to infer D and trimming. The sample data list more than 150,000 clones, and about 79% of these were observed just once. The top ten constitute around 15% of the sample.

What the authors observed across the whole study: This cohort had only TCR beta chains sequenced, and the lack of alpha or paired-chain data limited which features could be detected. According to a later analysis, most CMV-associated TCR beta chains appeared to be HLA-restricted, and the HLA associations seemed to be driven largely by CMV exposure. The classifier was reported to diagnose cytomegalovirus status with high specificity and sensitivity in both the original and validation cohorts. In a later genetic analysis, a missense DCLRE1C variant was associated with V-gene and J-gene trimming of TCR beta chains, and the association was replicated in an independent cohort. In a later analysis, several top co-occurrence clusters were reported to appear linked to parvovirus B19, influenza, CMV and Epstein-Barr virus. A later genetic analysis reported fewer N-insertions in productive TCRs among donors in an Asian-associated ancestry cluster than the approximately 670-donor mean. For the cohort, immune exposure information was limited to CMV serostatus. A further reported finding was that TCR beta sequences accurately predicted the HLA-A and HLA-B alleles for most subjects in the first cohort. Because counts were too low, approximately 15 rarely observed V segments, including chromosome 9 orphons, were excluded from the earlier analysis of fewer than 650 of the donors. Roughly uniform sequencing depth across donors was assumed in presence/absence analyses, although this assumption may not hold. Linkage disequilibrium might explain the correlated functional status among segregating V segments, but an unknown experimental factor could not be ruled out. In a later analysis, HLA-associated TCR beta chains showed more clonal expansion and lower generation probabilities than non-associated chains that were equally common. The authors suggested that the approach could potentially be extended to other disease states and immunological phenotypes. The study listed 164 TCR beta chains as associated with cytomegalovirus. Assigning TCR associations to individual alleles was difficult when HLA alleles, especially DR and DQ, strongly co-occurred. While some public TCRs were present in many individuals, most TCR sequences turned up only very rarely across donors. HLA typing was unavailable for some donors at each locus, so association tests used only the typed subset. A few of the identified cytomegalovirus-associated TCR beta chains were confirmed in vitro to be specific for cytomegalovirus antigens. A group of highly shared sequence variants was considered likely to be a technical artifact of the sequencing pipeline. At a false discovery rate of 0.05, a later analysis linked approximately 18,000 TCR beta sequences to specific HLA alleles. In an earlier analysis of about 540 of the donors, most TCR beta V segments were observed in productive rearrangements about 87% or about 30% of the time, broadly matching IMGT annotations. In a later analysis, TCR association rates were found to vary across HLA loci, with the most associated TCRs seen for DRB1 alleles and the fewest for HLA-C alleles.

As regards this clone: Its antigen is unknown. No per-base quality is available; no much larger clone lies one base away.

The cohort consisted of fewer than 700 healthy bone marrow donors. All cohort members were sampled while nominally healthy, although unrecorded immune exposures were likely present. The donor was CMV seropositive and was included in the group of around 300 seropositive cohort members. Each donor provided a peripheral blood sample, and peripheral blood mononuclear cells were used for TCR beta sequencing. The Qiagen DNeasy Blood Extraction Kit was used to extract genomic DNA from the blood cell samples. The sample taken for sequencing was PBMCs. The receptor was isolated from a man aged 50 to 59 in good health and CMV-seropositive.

CDR3 protein: CASSPDRGFTDTQYF. Here is the DNA: TGTGCCAGCTCACCGGACAGGGGTTTCACAGATACGCAGTATTTT. The V gene is TRBV18 and the J gene is TRBJ2-3, with 9 bases in between that match TRBD1. Inclusive of the bounding cysteine and phenylalanine, the CDR3 is 15 residues long. The DNA shown is the 45-base CDR3, in frame from base 1. The V end gives up 3 bases and the J end 2 bases, leaving 3 bases in the junction not matched to a gene. CDR1 and CDR2, per the germline V gene, are KGHSH and LQKENI.